Reported below is one T cell receptor beta chain. This may be a read error: a much more frequent sequence differs by one nucleotide. TCRdb re-analysed the RT-PCR reads in MiXCR, keeping a single row per CDR3 protein. Here the sample spans about 680,000 distinct CDR3 sequences, approximately 15% being singletons. CDR3 length: 13 amino acids. V lost 7 bases and J 5 bases, leaving 14 bases between the germline ends. The sample taken for sequencing was memory CD4+ T cells from blood. The chain has TRBV12-3 or TRBV12-4 and TRBJ2-5; D ambiguous. This TCR was sampled from a female donor in good health, serving as a healthy control. The CDR3 loop reads CASTPIEVETQYF. The DNA for the CDR3 is TGTGCCAGCACCCCCATCGAGGTGGAGACCCAGTACTTC.